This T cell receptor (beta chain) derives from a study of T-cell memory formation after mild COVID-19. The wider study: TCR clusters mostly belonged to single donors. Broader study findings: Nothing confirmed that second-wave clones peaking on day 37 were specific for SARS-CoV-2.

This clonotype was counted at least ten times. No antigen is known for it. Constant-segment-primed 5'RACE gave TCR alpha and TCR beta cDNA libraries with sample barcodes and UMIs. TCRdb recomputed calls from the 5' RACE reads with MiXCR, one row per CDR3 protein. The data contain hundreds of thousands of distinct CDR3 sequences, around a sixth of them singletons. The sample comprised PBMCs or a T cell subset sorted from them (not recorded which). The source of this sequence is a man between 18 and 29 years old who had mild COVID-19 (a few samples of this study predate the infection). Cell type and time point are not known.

The CDR3 spells CASSDYTGELFF. The CDR3 DNA reads as TGTGCCAGCAGTGATTACACCGGGGAGCTGTTTTTT. The J gene is TRBJ2-2, the V gene TRBV25-1; no definite D call. CDR1 and CDR2 (germline): MGHDK, SYGVNS. This CDR3 spans 12 amino acids. Deletions cut 3 bases from V and 3 bases from J, with 2 bases between.